The 20 T cell receptor beta chains below were found in one sample sequenced in a study of T cell clonality in common variable immunodeficiency (dated by TCRdb to the mid-2010s). The receptor library was made with the immunoSEQ multiplex PCR assay. TCRdb provides this immuneACCESS table in a form limited to in-frame rearrangements. Some clones are lacking; in checked studies, under half of them reflect an unresolved V gene, and why the rest are absent is not known. The data for this sample show 75,000 to 85,000 clones, each detected more than once. Around 0.8% of the sample is taken by the ten largest. Sample: peripheral blood mononuclear cells. The receptors derive from a person aged 18 to 70 in good health.

The table lists this clone with many counts. The observed sequence ends 3 residues before the CDR3 terminus, with the missing tail filled in from the germline J gene. This chain uses TRBV5-4 with TRBJ2-7; D not certain. CDR1 and CDR2 (germline): SGHNT, YYREEE (reference sequence). V lost 0 bases, J lost 4 bases, and 8 bases lay in between. This CDR3 spans 13 amino acids. Partial CDR3 DNA: TGTGCCAGCAGCTTGGGAGCTGAATACGAG. This gives the protein CASSLGAEYE. The CDR3, in full, reads CASSLGAEYEQYF.

This clone was seen repeatedly, ten times or more. Read coverage stops 3 residues before the CDR3 terminus; the germline J gene supplies the remainder. The chain couples TRBV20-1 to TRBJ2-7, with D possibly TRBD1 on 5 matching bases. The CDR3 totals 16 residues. With 0 bases removed from V and 2 bases from J, the gap between germline ends came to 17 bases. CDR1 DFQATT and CDR2 SNEGSKA come from the germline V gene (reference sequence). The CDR3 sequence: CSARDQQGIITYEQYF. CDR3 bases read: TGCAGTGCTAGAGATCAGCAGGGTATTATTACCTACGAG.

This clone was recorded many times. This chain's CDR3 is CASSSGAGGGTEAFF. Incomplete CDR3 DNA: TGTGCCAGCAGCTCTGGGGCGGGGGGCGGTACTGAA. This chain links TRBV7-8 with TRBJ1-1; tentatively, D is TRBD1 (6 bases). The CDR3 end lies 3 residues beyond the end of the read and is filled in from the germline J gene. The V end lost 4 bases, the J end lost 5 bases, and 17 bases lay between the germline ends. The CDR3 contains 15 residues. The germline V gene encodes CDR1 SGHVS and CDR2 FQNEAQ.

This clone has ten or more counts. The read stops 3 residues short of the end of the CDR3; the missing end is completed from the germline J gene. The chain recombines TRBV20-1 with TRBJ1-2, with TRBD1 identical over 8 bases. This CDR3 comprises 11 residues. Germline V lookup: CDR1 DFQATT, CDR2 SNEGSKA (reference sequence). The CDR3 sequence: CSAGQGSGYTF. CDR3 DNA (partial): TGCAGTGCCGGACAGGGAAGCGGC.

In this sample, this clone turned up many times. The observed sequence ends 3 residues before the CDR3 terminus, with the missing tail filled in from the germline J gene. The chain has TRBV11-3 and TRBJ2-1; a possible D gene is TRBD2 (6 bases). The V gene's germline CDR1 is SGHNT and CDR2 YENEEA. CDR3 length equals 15 residues. The CDR3 protein is CASRLLAGRDNEQFF. The sequenced part of the CDR3 DNA is TGTGCAAGTCGCCTCTTGGCGGGAAGGGACAATGAG.

The sample holds many counts of this clone. The read ends 3 residues early relative to the CDR3; the germline J gene fills the gap. This chain links TRBV19 with TRBJ1-1; tentative D call: TRBD1 (6 bases). The ends were cut back, 7 bases at V and 0 bases at J, with 12 bases in the middle. This CDR3 has 14 residues. CDR1 and CDR2 from the germline V gene are LNHDA and SQIVND (reference sequence). CDR3: CASNLQGLNTEAFF. The sequenced CDR3 bases are TGTGCCAGTAACCTGCAGGGGTTGAACACTGAA.

This clone was detected a few times. The read comes to an end 3 residues before the CDR3 does, leaving the germline J gene to fill in the end. This chain connects TRBV11-1 to TRBJ1-1; D is unclear. Germline V gene lookup returns CDR1 SGHAT and CDR2 FQDESV (reference sequence). The CDR3 spans 15 residues. Deletions cut 0 bases from V and 4 bases from J, with 12 bases between. The CDR3: CASSLAEGVGTEAFF. The CDR3 bases that were read are TGTGCCAGCAGCTTAGCGGAGGGCGTCGGCACTGAA. The full variable domain, rest sourced from reference TRBV11-1 and TRBJ1-1, is EAEVAQSPRYKITEKSQAVAFWCDPISGHATLYWYRQILGQGPELLVQFQDESVVDDSQLPKDRFSAERLKGVDSTLKIQPAELGDSAMYLCASSLAEGVGTEAFFGQGTRLTVV.

This clone was counted many times. The missing CDR3 end, 3 residues past where the read stops, is filled in from the germline J gene. The chain combines TRBV20-1 with TRBJ1-3; D remains unclear. The germline gives CDR1 DFQATT, CDR2 SNEGSKA (reference sequence). The length of the CDR3 is 14 residues. V was clipped by 2 bases and J by 3 bases, with 11 bases between them. Partial CDR3 DNA: TGCAGTGCTAGACTGCATGAGGGTGGAAACACC. Translated: CSARLHEGGNT. The complete CDR3 reads CSARLHEGGNTIYF.

This clone was detected ten times or more. The read finishes 3 residues shy of the CDR3 end, and the germline J gene is used to complete it. This rearrangement joins TRBV5-6 to TRBJ2-4; D possibly corresponds to TRBD1 (6 bases). Trimming shortened V by 3 bases and J by 8 bases, and 15 bases separated the two germline ends. Looked up from germline, CDR1 is SGHDT and CDR2 is YYEEEE. The CDR3 extends over 14 amino acids. CDR3 residues: CASSSPGEGDIQYF. The CDR3 bases that were read are TGTGCCAGCAGCTCTCCAGGGGAAGGGGACATT.

At least ten counts were recorded for this clone. The read ends 3 residues early relative to the CDR3; the germline J gene fills the gap. J is TRBJ2-1 and V is TRBV20-1, with D possibly TRBD1 on 5 matching bases. Germline V gives CDR1 DFQATT, CDR2 SNEGSKA (reference sequence). V was clipped by 3 bases and J by 2 bases, with 11 bases between them. The CDR3 consists of 14 residues. Incomplete CDR3 DNA: TGCAGTGCTAGCCGGGCAGGGCCCTACAATGAG. It is translated as CSASRAGPYNE. The CDR3 as a whole reads CSASRAGPYNEQFF.

This clone was picked up many times. Coverage ceases 3 residues before the CDR3 finishes, and the germline J gene fills in the end. In the same sample, other DNA sequences code for this CDR3. This rearrangement joins TRBV29-1 to TRBJ1-3; maybe TRBD1 (5 bases). V was clipped by 4 bases and J by 1 base, with 11 bases between them. The CDR3 runs to 14 residues. From germline, CDR1 is SQVTM and CDR2 ANQGSEA. CDR3 loop: CSVVGGESGNTIYF. The CDR3 DNA, read in part, is TGCAGCGTTGTGGGGGGAGAATCTGGAAACACC.

This clone has at least ten counts. The CDR3 extends 3 residues past the end of the read, so its final part is completed from the germline J gene. The rearrangement joins TRBV4-1 to TRBJ1-2; TRBD1 aligns across 11 bases. This CDR3 comprises 15 residues. Germline V gene lookup returns CDR1 MGHRA and CDR2 YSYEKL. V lost 4 bases and J lost 0; bases outside the gene matches: 1. Incomplete CDR3 DNA: TGCGCCAGCAGCCCGGGACAGGGGGCTAACTATGGC. The encoded protein is CASSPGQGANYG. The full CDR3 protein is CASSPGQGANYGYTF.

There are many counts of this clone. The chain's CDR3 is CAWGGTAYEQYF. The covered CDR3 bases are TGTGCCTGGGGGGGGACCGCCTACGAG. The gene calls are TRBV30 and TRBJ2-7, with D tentatively TRBD2 (6 bases). The observed sequence ends 3 residues before the CDR3 terminus, with the missing tail filled in from the germline J gene. Germline CDR1 GTSNPN, CDR2 SVGIG (reference sequence). The CDR3 has 12 amino acids. V lost 5 bases, J lost 2 bases, and 10 bases lay in between.

This clone came up many times. The CDR3 goes on 3 residues after the read ends, and that part is filled in from the germline J gene. The chain links TRBV10-3 to TRBJ2-5, with no clear D. The CDR3 is made up of 13 amino acids. Trimming shortened V by 4 bases and J by 5 bases, and 11 bases separated the two germline ends. The germline CDR1 and CDR2 sequences are ENHRY and SYGVKD. CDR3 bases read: TGTGCCATCAGTGCCAGAGGTTTGGAGACC. Its translation: CAISARGLET. In full, the CDR3 is CAISARGLETQYF.

Ten or more counts support this clone. Read data end 3 residues before the CDR3 end; the end is taken from the germline J gene. The chain recombines TRBV28 with TRBJ1-2; D perhaps matches TRBD1 (5 bases). The V end was cut by 5 bases, the J end by 4 bases, with 14 bases between. This CDR3 contains 14 residues. Germline values: CDR1 MDHEN, CDR2 SYDVKM. The CDR3: CASSRLQGPYGYTF. The DNA read from the CDR3 is TGTGCCAGCAGTCGCCTCCAGGGTCCCTATGGC.

This clone occurred many times. The CDR3 end lies 3 residues beyond the end of the read and is filled in from the germline J gene. V and J are TRBV20-1 and TRBJ2-7; 7 bases agree with TRBD1. Germline CDR1 and CDR2: DFQATT and SNEGSKA (reference sequence). V lost 2 bases, J lost 6 bases, and 13 bases stayed unmatched. CDR3 length: 15 amino acids. The CDR3 bases that were read are TGCAGTGCTAGAACAGGGGTGGGGGTGGTCGGCGAG. Translating it yields CSARTGVGVVGE. The entire CDR3 protein reads CSARTGVGVVGEQYF.

This clone was seen only a few times. Read data end 3 residues before the CDR3 end; the end is taken from the germline J gene. The V and J genes are TRBV6-2 or TRBV6-3 and TRBJ2-7; the D gene is possibly TRBD1 (5 bases). Per germline, CDR1 MNHEY and CDR2 SVGEGT. V lost 4 bases, J lost 2 bases, and 9 bases lay in between. The CDR3 runs to 13 residues. The part of the CDR3 DNA that was read is TGTGCCAGCAGTTGGGGCCCGGCCTACGAG. Protein sequence: CASSWGPAYE. The full CDR3 is CASSWGPAYEQYF.

This clone was observed many times. The CDR3 end lies 3 residues beyond the end of the read and is filled in from the germline J gene. The chain uses TRBV19 and TRBJ2-2, with 10 bases matching TRBD1. The junction had 6 bases not matched to a gene; V was cut back by 11 bases and J by 3 bases. The length of the CDR3 is 14 residues. Germline values: CDR1 LNHDA, CDR2 SQIVND (reference sequence). The CDR3 here is CAGSGTGDTGELFF. The sequenced CDR3 bases are TGTGCCGGGTCCGGGACAGGGGACACCGGGGAG.

This clone has at least ten counts. The read halts 3 residues ahead of the CDR3 end, with the missing end drawn from the germline J gene. This sequence joins TRBV19 and TRBJ2-3; no reliable D call. V lost 3 bases and J lost 0, with 10 bases in between. The CDR3 covers 15 residues. Germline values: CDR1 LNHDA, CDR2 SQIVND (reference sequence). CDR3 sequence: CASSMLEASTDTQYF. CDR3 DNA (partial): TGTGCCAGTAGTATGCTAGAGGCTAGCACAGATACG. Together with reference TRBV19 and TRBJ2-3, the CDR3 gives the full variable domain: DGGITQSPKYLFRKEGQNVTLSCEQNLNHDAMYWYRQDPGQGLRLIYYSQIVNDFQKGDIAEGYSVSREKKESFPLTVTSAQKNPTAFYLCASSMLEASTDTQYFGPGTRLTVL.

This clone was seen at least ten times. The CDR3 is cut off 3 residues early in the read; its end comes from the germline J gene. This sequence joins TRBV10-1 and TRBJ2-1, with 12 bases matching TRBD2. Per germline, CDR1 WNHNN and CDR2 SYGVQD (reference sequence). V lost 0 bases to trimming and J lost 6 bases; unmatched junction nucleotides: 6. The CDR3 is 17 residues long. The CDR3 protein is CASSESRTSGTRNEQFF. CDR3 DNA (partial): TGCGCCAGCAGTGAGTCTAGGACTAGCGGGACTCGCAATGAG.